This T cell receptor beta chain was documented in a study of CD8+ T cells in alopecia areata (dated by TCRdb to 2016 to 2019). Background on the whole study: Treated patients were enrolled in an open-label pilot trial of oral tofacitinib at 5 to 10 mg twice daily for moderate-to-severe alopecia areata. immunoSEQ multiplex PCR using 35 Vbeta forward primers and 13 Jbeta reverse primers was used to amplify TCRbeta CDR3 regions. On the human side, TCRbeta sequencing was run on scalp tissue and on sorted CD4+ and CD8+ peripheral blood T cells from healthy controls and from alopecia areata patients with either patchy or totalis/universalis disease. RNA was extracted with the PAXgene miRNA kit for fixed scalp, the miRNeasy kit for PBMCs, and the RNeasy kit for mouse skin. For the treated patients, the SALT score, which quantifies what percentage of scalp surface area is affected, served as the measure of disease severity. In both human patients and the C3H/HeJ mouse model, the study applied high-throughput TCRbeta sequencing to look at T cell clonal expansion in alopecia areata. Patients received tofacitinib for 6 to 18 months and were then followed off drug for 6 months to check for delayed response and recurrence. Scalp clonality was compared among normal scalp (n=4), patchy alopecia areata scalp (n=8), and alopecia totalis/universalis scalp (n=8). Tofacitinib-treated patients had biopsies at baseline and at 4 and 24 weeks of treatment, with a later scalp biopsy in several patients. The research as a whole found: Many expanded lesional clones were found to persist in scalp and blood during tofacitinib treatment, and relapse after treatment cessation may be partly explained by this persistence. TCR sequences shared between patients were less clear than in mice, possibly partly because of HLA diversity in the patient population. The treated cohort was small, with a single nonresponder, so links between baseline CD8+ expansion and response need larger studies. Compared with normal scalp, lesional scalp had higher clonality and more expanded CD8+ clones, particularly in alopecia totalis/universalis, a pattern that suggests antigenic drive. Unlike mouse skin, where gammadelta T cells dominate, normal human skin contains resident alphabeta T cells that get sequenced too, which complicates analysis of the scalp TCR repertoire. Tofacitinib significantly lowered scalp clonality and the number of expanded CD8+ clones among the top 100 scalp clones.

The library was made by the immunoSEQ multiplex PCR assay. To provide template for TCR sequencing, every sample had RNA extracted and reverse transcribed into cDNA. SuperScript III was used to make first-strand cDNA, primed with a 2:1 mix of oligo-dT and random hexamers. A synthetic immune receptor repertoire was used to gauge amplification bias, and whatever bias remained was removed computationally. The published analysis was carried out like this. Raw reads were preprocessed to remove errors, and CDR3 was defined by IMGT conventions from the conserved cysteine to phenylalanine. To get clonality, Shannon entropy was normalized by log2 of the number of productive unique TCRs and the result was subtracted from 1. Whether scalp clones were CD4 or CD8 was inferred by matching scalp TCRbeta sequences against CD4 and CD8 repertoires sorted from blood. This is the immuneACCESS table as TCRdb keeps it, with only in-frame sequences that have V and J called. A part of the clones is gone; compared with another copy, unresolved V genes explain less than half, and the rest is unexplained. The V and J calls and the clone size are those of that table, but D and trimming were determined from the DNA. Present in this sample are about 220,000 clones, under 75% of which were seen just once. 1.6% of the sample is in the top ten clones.

As regards this clone: No cognate antigen has been identified for it. Base qualities are not recorded, but no much larger clone differs from it by a single base.

Explained via the paper, the time point label denotes: more than three weeks on oral tofacitinib. According to the study, the label for this sample's treatment or condition signals: oral pan-JAK inhibitor, 5-10 mg twice daily. From alopecia areata patients, peripheral blood was collected along with lesional scalp punch biopsies. PBMCs were separated by density centrifugation and stained for CD3, CD4 and CD8, after which CD4+ and CD8+ T cells were sorted on a FACSAria. V gives up 5 bases and J gives up 8 bases, and the segment between their germline ends measures 14 bases. The CDR3 measures 14 amino acids from cysteine to phenylalanine. Here the CDR3 DNA is all that survives: 42 bases in frame from base 1. The CDR1 and CDR2 encoded by the germline V gene are SGHRS and YFSETQ.

The receptor was isolated from a human donor with alopecia areata. The starting material was CD4+ T cells sorted from blood, obtained at week 4, from a patient treated with tofacitinib. The sequence links TRBV5-1 to TRBJ1-6; the D gene cannot be resolved reliably. The nucleotides read TGCGCCAGCAGTGCCGGCCAGGACTATTCACCCCTCCACTTT. This translates into CASSAGQDYSPLHF.